The 4 T cell receptor beta chains below were found in one sample sequenced in a study of cytomegalovirus exposure and HLA in healthy donors. This table comes from immunoSEQ multiplex PCR, and its TCRdb copy is limited to in-frame clones, with some not included. Found here are 150,000 to 200,000 clones, around 84% of them singletons; the top ten hold roughly 7%. Sequencing was performed on PBMCs. The receptors derive from a man younger than 35 in good health and CMV-seropositive.

The rearrangement joins TRBV9 to TRBJ2-7; 7 nucleotides line up with TRBD2. V shed 4 bases and J 6 bases; nucleotides not matched to a gene: 16. There are 16 residues in the CDR3. Germline assignment: CDR1 SGDLS and CDR2 YYNGEE. In nucleotides, the CDR3 is TGTGCCAGCAGCTCCTCCGGGGGGACCTTGGGGGGCGAGCAGTACTTC. It specifies CASSSSGGTLGGEQYF.

The chain recombines TRBV11-2 with TRBJ2-7, with D unclear. This CDR3 comprises 14 residues. V lost 5 bases to trimming and J lost 0 bases, with 11 bases between them. Per the germline V gene, CDR1 is SGHAT and CDR2 is FQNNGV. CDR3 coding DNA: TGTGCCAGCAGCCCCAGACATGGCTCCTACGAGCAGTACTTC. This translates into CASSPRHGSYEQYF.

This sequence joins TRBV7-6 and TRBJ2-1; 10 nucleotides align to TRBD1. Unmatched junction bases numbered 6, after V lost 5 bases and J lost 2 bases. Germline CDR1 reads SGHVS; CDR2 reads FNYEAQ. This CDR3 has 16 residues. CDR3 residues: CASSEGQGMAYNEQFF. In nucleotides, the CDR3 is TGTGCCAGCAGCGAGGGACAGGGGATGGCCTACAATGAGCAGTTCTTC. Full variable domain (remainder filled in from reference TRBV7-6 and TRBJ2-1): GAGVSQSPRYKVTKRGQDVALRCDPISGHVSLYWYRQALGQGPEFLTYFNYEAQQDKSGLPNDRFSAERPEGSISTLTIQRTEQRDSAMYRCASSEGQGMAYNEQFFGPGTRLTVL.

The chain couples TRBV9 to TRBJ1-3; D is unclear. Trimming took 3 bases from V and 1 from J, leaving 8 bases between them. Germline CDR1 is SGDLS and CDR2 is YYNGEE. This CDR3 contains 14 residues. CDR3 sequence (DNA): TGTGCCAGCAGCGGGACTGGATCTGGAAACACCATATATTTT. Protein product: CASSGTGSGNTIYF.